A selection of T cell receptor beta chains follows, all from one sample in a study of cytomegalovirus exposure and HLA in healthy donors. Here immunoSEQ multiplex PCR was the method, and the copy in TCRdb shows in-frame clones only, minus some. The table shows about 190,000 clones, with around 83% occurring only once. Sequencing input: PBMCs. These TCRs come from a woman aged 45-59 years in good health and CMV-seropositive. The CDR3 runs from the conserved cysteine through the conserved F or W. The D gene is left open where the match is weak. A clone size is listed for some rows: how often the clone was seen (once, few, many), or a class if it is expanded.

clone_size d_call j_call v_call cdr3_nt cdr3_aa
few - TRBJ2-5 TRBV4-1 TGCGCCAGCACCCGATTTTCCGGGATCCAAGAGACCCAGTACTTC CASTRFSGIQETQYF
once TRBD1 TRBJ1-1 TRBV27 TGTGCCAGCAGCCCTTACCTATCGGCGGGACAGGGGGCGTTGGACACTGAAGCTTTCTTT CASSPYLSAGQGALDTEAFF
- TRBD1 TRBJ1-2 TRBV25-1 TGTGCCAGCAGTGAATTAGTAGGGACAGGGATCCTCTACACCTTC CASSELVGTGILYTF
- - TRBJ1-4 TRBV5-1 TGCGCCAGCAGCCCGAGGACAGATGCAACTAATGAAAAACTGTTTTTT CASSPRTDATNEKLFF
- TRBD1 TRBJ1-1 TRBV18 TGTGCCAGCTCACCGCGGACAGGGCGGGCTGAAGCTTTCTTT CASSPRTGRAEAFF
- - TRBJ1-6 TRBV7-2 TGTGCCAGCAGCTTAGGGGAGACGGATTCACCCCTCCACTTT CASSLGETDSPLHF
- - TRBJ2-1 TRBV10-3 TGTGCCATCTCCCGGGGAGACTCCTACAATGAGCAGTTCTTC CAISRGDSYNEQFF
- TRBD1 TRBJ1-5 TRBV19 TGTGCCAGTAGTATGGACAGGGGGGATAGCAATCAGCCCCAGCATTTT CASSMDRGDSNQPQHF
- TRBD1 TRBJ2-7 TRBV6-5 TGTGCCAGCAGTTATGCCAGGGGGCTGGGGGGCGAGCAGTACTTC CASSYARGLGGEQYF
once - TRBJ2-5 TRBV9 TGTGCCAGCAGCGCCCTCGGGGAGACCCAGTACTTC CASSALGETQYF
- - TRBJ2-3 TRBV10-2 TGCGCCAGCAGGTTAGACACTAGCACAGATACGCAGTATTTT CASRLDTSTDTQYF
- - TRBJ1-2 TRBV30 TGTGCCTGGAGTGGCGGGGATAACTATGGCTACACCTTC CAWSGGDNYGYTF
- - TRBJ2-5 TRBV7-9 TGTTCCAGCAGCTTATCAGGGTACGAGACCCAGTACTTC CSSSLSGYETQYF
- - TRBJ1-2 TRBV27 TGTGCCAGCAGTTCCCGGGGGGGGTCGGGTGGCTACACCTTC CASSSRGGSGGYTF
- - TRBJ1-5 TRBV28 TGTGCCAGCAGGCGGGACTCCCGAAAAAGCAATCAGCCCCAGCATTTT CASRRDSRKSNQPQHF
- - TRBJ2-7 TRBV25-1 TGTGCCAGCAGTGATACGGTGAGCTCCTACGAGCAGTACTTC CASSDTVSSYEQYF
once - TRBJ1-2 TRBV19 TGTGCCAGTAGTATACTCACAAACTATGGCTACACCTTC CASSILTNYGYTF
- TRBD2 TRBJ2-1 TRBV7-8 TGTGCCAGCAGCAAAGCGGGGGGCTCACCCTACAATGAGCAGTTCTTC CASSKAGGSPYNEQFF
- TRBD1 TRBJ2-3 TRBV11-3 TGTGCCAGCAGCTTAGGCGACGGGACAGGGGTTACAGATACGCAGTATTTT CASSLGDGTGVTDTQYF